Shown below are 7 T cell receptor beta chains from a single sample sequenced in a study of response to subunit inactivated influenza vaccine. TCRdb fed the RT-PCR reads into MiXCR, producing one record per CDR3 protein. The table lists 400,000 to 650,000 distinct CDR3 sequences, 6.5% to 8% of them singletons, with around 13% in the top ten. Here the sequenced sample was PBMCs from blood, taken around 25 months after vaccination. All receptors derive from a man aged 45 to 75 who received an inactivated influenza vaccine.

This clonotype was seen many times. The gene calls are TRBV7-2 and TRBJ2-1; 11 nucleotides align to TRBD2. Germline V CDR1 and CDR2: SGHTA, FQGNSA. The CDR3 extends over 21 amino acids. The junction had 17 bases not matched to a gene; V was cut back by 4 bases and J by 0 bases. The CDR3 DNA reads TGTGCCAGCAGCTCCTTACCGGGACTAGCGGACCTATTTTCCTCCTACAATGAGCAGTTCTTC. This sequence encodes CASSSLPGLADLFSSYNEQFF.

This chain links TRBV10-1 with TRBJ2-1, with D perhaps matching TRBD2 (6 bases). Trimming cost V 5 bases and J 2 bases, with 13 bases left between them. The CDR3 runs 15 residues. CDR1 and CDR2 (germline): WNHNN, SYGVQD (reference sequence). This CDR3 reads CASSSTREAYNEQFF. CDR3 sequence (DNA): TGCGCCAGCAGTTCAACTAGGGAGGCCTACAATGAGCAGTTCTTC.

The chain has TRBV2 and TRBJ2-7, with a weak D call TRBD1 (6 bases). Germline lookup yields CDR1 SNHLY and CDR2 FYNNEI. V gave up 6 bases and J gave up 0 bases, with 12 bases separating them. This CDR3 spans 14 amino acids. The CDR3 loop is CASRDSYSSYEQYF. DNA for the CDR3: TGTGCCAGCAGGGACAGCTACAGCTCCTACGAGCAGTACTTC. The whole variable domain, remainder taken from reference TRBV2 and TRBJ2-7, is EPEVTQTPSHQVTQMGQEVILRCVPISNHLYFYWYRQILGQKVEFLVSFYNNEISEKSEIFDDQFSVERPDGSNFTLKIRSTKLEDSAMYFCASRDSYSSYEQYFGPGTRLTVT.

The rearrangement joins TRBV6-1 to TRBJ1-1, with TRBD1 matching over 7 bases. V dropped 4 bases and J dropped 6; count of bases not matched to a gene: 8. Germline assignment: CDR1 MNHNS and CDR2 SASEGT. The CDR3 is 14 residues long. CDR3 protein: CASSVAGGRAEAFF. The CDR3 bases are TGTGCCAGCAGTGTTGCAGGGGGTCGGGCTGAAGCTTTCTTT.

This clonotype has a count of ten or more. The chain carries TRBV18 and TRBJ1-1, with unresolved D. The CDR3 has 15 residues. With 0 bases removed from V and 4 bases from J, the gap between germline ends came to 12 bases. Germline CDR1 KGHSH, CDR2 LQKENI. The CDR3 coding sequence is TGTGCCAGCTCACCACCGGGGAGGTGGGGCACTGAAGCTTTCTTT. This sequence encodes CASSPPGRWGTEAFF.

This clonotype was counted a few times. The chain links TRBV29-1 to TRBJ2-5, with 11 bases identical to TRBD1. V lost 3 bases and J lost 3; bases outside the gene matches: 6. From germline, CDR1 is SQVTM and CDR2 ANQGSEA. The length of the CDR3 is 15 residues. CDR3 region: CSVDGTGQGEETQYF. The CDR3 nucleotides read TGCAGCGTTGACGGAACGGGACAGGGGGAAGAGACCCAGTACTTC. Based on the CDR3 plus reference TRBV29-1 and TRBJ2-5, the full variable domain is SAVISQKPSRDICQRGTSLTIQCQVDSQVTMMFWYRQQPGQSLTLIATANQGSEATYESGFVIDKFPISRPNLTFSTLTVSNMSPEDSSIYLCSVDGTGQGEETQYFGPGTRLLVL.

This clonotype has a handful of counts. V gene TRBV10-3 combines with J gene TRBJ2-1; D not certain. CDR3 length equals 14 residues. V shed 0 bases and J shed 7 bases, with 10 bases lying between them. Germline CDR1 is ENHRY and CDR2 is SYGVKD. CDR3 coding DNA: TGTGCCATCAGTGAGTCTCAGGCCCTGAATGAGCAGTTCTTC. Protein product: CAISESQALNEQFF.